The rows below give T cell receptor beta chains drawn from one sample of a study of shared clonotypes between healthy human individuals. The protocol was immunoSEQ multiplex PCR, while the TCRdb copy is restricted to in-frame clones and leaves out a portion. The data show about 2 million clones, about 94% seen once. Sequencing input: naive CD8+ T cells sorted from blood. The receptors shown here come from a young man in good health. The CDR3 runs from the conserved cysteine through the conserved F or W. Each record gives: V gene, clone size, J gene, D gene, CDR3 protein, CDR3 DNA. The D gene is left open where the match is weak. Only some rows state a clone size, as once, few, many or a class for expanded clones.

v_gene: TRBV6-1
abundance: NA
j_gene: TRBJ2-2
d_gene: NA
CDR3aa: CASSEYIPGELFF
CDR3nt: TGTGCCAGCAGTGAATACATCCCCGGGGAGCTGTTTTTT

v_gene: TRBV5-4
abundance: once
j_gene: TRBJ2-3
d_gene: NA
CDR3aa: CASSLDASTDTQYF
CDR3nt: TGTGCCAGCAGCTTGGATGCCAGCACAGATACGCAGTATTTT

v_gene: TRBV4-3
abundance: NA
j_gene: TRBJ2-2
d_gene: TRBD2
CDR3aa: CASSQERERENTGELFF
CDR3nt: TGCGCCAGCAGCCAAGAACGCGAGCGGGAGAACACCGGGGAGCTGTTTTTT

v_gene: TRBV7-9
abundance: NA
j_gene: TRBJ2-5
d_gene: TRBD1
CDR3aa: CASSLVGLGTDQETQYF
CDR3nt: TGTGCCAGCAGCTTAGTTGGGTTGGGGACAGACCAAGAGACCCAGTACTTC

v_gene: TRBV9
abundance: NA
j_gene: TRBJ1-2
d_gene: NA
CDR3aa: CASSVGRESLQEAYTF
CDR3nt: TGTGCCAGCAGCGTTGGACGGGAGTCCCTCCAAGAGGCCTACACCTTC

v_gene: TRBV5-8
abundance: NA
j_gene: TRBJ2-1
d_gene: NA
CDR3aa: CASSLGPTYNEQFF
CDR3nt: TGTGCCAGCAGCTTGGGACCTACGTACAATGAGCAGTTCTTC

v_gene: TRBV6-1
abundance: NA
j_gene: TRBJ1-5
d_gene: TRBD1
CDR3aa: CASRMTGEQPQHF
CDR3nt: TGTGCCAGCAGAATGACAGGGGAGCAGCCCCAGCATTTT

v_gene: TRBV15
abundance: NA
j_gene: TRBJ1-5
d_gene: NA
CDR3aa: CATSRDSGAGQPQHF
CDR3nt: TGTGCCACCAGCAGAGATTCAGGGGCAGGTCAGCCCCAGCATTTT

v_gene: TRBV27
abundance: once
j_gene: TRBJ2-7
d_gene: NA
CDR3aa: CASSFKGFYEQYF
CDR3nt: TGTGCCAGCAGTTTTAAGGGTTTCTACGAGCAGTACTTC

v_gene: TRBV27
abundance: NA
j_gene: TRBJ1-2
d_gene: NA
CDR3aa: CASSTPGYGYTF
CDR3nt: TGTGCCAGCAGCACCCCTGGCTATGGCTACACCTTC

v_gene: TRBV7-9
abundance: NA
j_gene: TRBJ1-2
d_gene: TRBD1
CDR3aa: CASSVTGDLPNYGYTF
CDR3nt: TGTGCCAGCAGCGTAACAGGGGACCTACCAAACTATGGCTACACCTTC

v_gene: TRBV13
abundance: once
j_gene: TRBJ2-1
d_gene: NA
CDR3aa: CASSQGGRGHNEQFF
CDR3nt: TGTGCCAGCAGCCAAGGAGGGAGAGGGCACAATGAGCAGTTCTTC

v_gene: TRBV5-1
abundance: once
j_gene: TRBJ2-4
d_gene: NA
CDR3aa: CASGPGTAQNIQYF
CDR3nt: TGCGCCAGCGGCCCCGGGACTGCGCAAAACATTCAGTACTTC

v_gene: TRBV7-3
abundance: NA
j_gene: TRBJ1-1
d_gene: NA
CDR3aa: CASSLGPPGTEAFF
CDR3nt: TGTGCCAGCAGCTTAGGCCCCCCAGGCACTGAAGCTTTCTTT

v_gene: TRBV7-9
abundance: NA
j_gene: TRBJ2-7
d_gene: TRBD2
CDR3aa: CASSSGTSGRIYEQYF
CDR3nt: TGTGCCAGCAGCAGTGGGACTAGCGGGAGAATCTACGAGCAGTACTTC

v_gene: TRBV6-6
abundance: NA
j_gene: TRBJ2-7
d_gene: TRBD2
CDR3aa: CASSYSRLAGVDEQYF
CDR3nt: TGTGCCAGCAGTTACTCGAGACTAGCGGGGGTTGACGAGCAGTACTTC

v_gene: TRBV11-2
abundance: NA
j_gene: TRBJ2-7
d_gene: NA
CDR3aa: CASSGHGGLVDEQYF
CDR3nt: TGTGCCAGCAGCGGCCACGGCGGGTTGGTCGACGAGCAGTACTTC

v_gene: TRBV2
abundance: few
j_gene: TRBJ1-2
d_gene: NA
CDR3aa: CASNPASGYTF
CDR3nt: TGTGCCAGCAACCCAGCGAGTGGCTACACCTTC

v_gene: TRBV11-2
abundance: NA
j_gene: TRBJ2-7
d_gene: TRBD2
CDR3aa: CASSLDPTPSGTEQYF
CDR3nt: TGTGCCAGCAGCTTAGATCCCACCCCTAGCGGGACCGAGCAGTACTTC

v_gene: TRBV13
abundance: NA
j_gene: TRBJ1-3
d_gene: NA
CDR3aa: CASSLERGDGNTIYF
CDR3nt: TGTGCCAGCAGCTTAGAACGGGGTGATGGAAACACCATATATTTT

v_gene: TRBV19
abundance: NA
j_gene: TRBJ2-7
d_gene: NA
CDR3aa: CASSMDSFSYEQYF
CDR3nt: TGTGCCAGTAGTATGGATTCTTTCTCCTACGAGCAGTACTTC

v_gene: TRBV28
abundance: NA
j_gene: TRBJ2-7
d_gene: TRBD2
CDR3aa: CASSYGLARDEQYF
CDR3nt: TGTGCCAGCAGTTACGGACTAGCGAGAGACGAGCAGTACTTC

v_gene: TRBV6-1
abundance: NA
j_gene: TRBJ1-5
d_gene: TRBD1
CDR3aa: CASSELTGTGVQPQHF
CDR3nt: TGTGCCAGCAGTGAACTGACCGGGACAGGGGTTCAGCCCCAGCATTTT

v_gene: TRBV27
abundance: NA
j_gene: TRBJ2-3
d_gene: NA
CDR3aa: CASSLGLATFTDTQYF
CDR3nt: TGTGCCAGCAGTTTAGGGCTAGCGACCTTCACAGATACGCAGTATTTT

v_gene: TRBV2
abundance: NA
j_gene: TRBJ2-1
d_gene: NA
CDR3aa: CASGGETTGHSYNEQFF
CDR3nt: TGTGCCAGCGGGGGCGAGACGACAGGACACTCCTACAATGAGCAGTTCTTC

v_gene: TRBV10-3
abundance: NA
j_gene: TRBJ1-5
d_gene: NA
CDR3aa: CAISESREQVGNQPQHF
CDR3nt: TGTGCCATCAGTGAGTCCCGAGAACAGGTGGGGAATCAGCCCCAGCATTTT

v_gene: TRBV13
abundance: NA
j_gene: TRBJ2-2
d_gene: NA
CDR3aa: CASSYETGELFF
CDR3nt: TGTGCCAGCAGCTACGAGACCGGGGAGCTGTTTTTT

v_gene: TRBV28
abundance: NA
j_gene: TRBJ1-5
d_gene: NA
CDR3aa: CASSPGGGGEAAQPQHF
CDR3nt: TGTGCCAGCAGTCCCGGGGGAGGAGGGGAGGCGGCCCAGCCCCAGCATTTT

v_gene: TRBV19
abundance: NA
j_gene: TRBJ2-7
d_gene: NA
CDR3aa: CASSITATYEQYF
CDR3nt: TGTGCCAGTAGTATCACAGCTACCTACGAGCAGTACTTC

v_gene: TRBV25-1
abundance: NA
j_gene: TRBJ1-3
d_gene: NA
CDR3aa: CASSEQLRNTIYF
CDR3nt: TGTGCCAGCAGTGAACAGCTGCGAAACACCATATATTTT

v_gene: TRBV13
abundance: NA
j_gene: TRBJ2-7
d_gene: TRBD1
CDR3aa: CASSLLRRGTVLDEQYF
CDR3nt: TGTGCCAGCAGCTTACTAAGGCGTGGGACAGTCCTCGACGAGCAGTACTTC

v_gene: TRBV27
abundance: NA
j_gene: TRBJ2-3
d_gene: NA
CDR3aa: CASSTSGSTDTQYF
CDR3nt: TGTGCCAGCAGCACAAGCGGCAGCACAGATACGCAGTATTTT

v_gene: TRBV13
abundance: NA
j_gene: TRBJ2-2
d_gene: NA
CDR3aa: CASSLRGFTGELFF
CDR3nt: TGTGCCAGCAGCTTAAGAGGGTTTACCGGGGAGCTGTTTTTT

v_gene: TRBV12-5
abundance: NA
j_gene: TRBJ2-5
d_gene: NA
CDR3aa: CASGEDGEGRETQYF
CDR3nt: TGTGCTAGTGGTGAGGACGGCGAAGGTAGGGAGACCCAGTACTTC